These 19 T cell receptor beta chains share one sample of origin, sequenced in a study of beta chain features in type 1 diabetes. The whole isolated RNA underwent reverse transcription, so sequencing captured expressed TCRB transcripts. Clones were read by immunoSEQ multiplex PCR, and TCRdb kept only the in-frame ones, dropping some. The sample has 130,000 or so clones; about 10% are singletons. Study-wide results and limits: In all four CD4+ subsets, TCRB CDR3 length was significantly, moderately reduced in type 1 diabetes.

These TCRs' antigens remain unknown. Sequencing used central memory CD4+ T cells from blood. All receptors derive from a man aged 30 to 45 with type 1 diabetes.

There are a few counts of this clone. The chain uses TRBV18 and TRBJ1-6; TRBD1 might be the D (5 bases). Germline CDR1 reads KGHSH; CDR2 reads LQKENI. V shed 3 bases and J shed 5 bases, with 11 bases lying between them. The CDR3 has 15 residues. The CDR3 loop is CASSPGGANNSPLHF. CDR3 coding DNA: TGTGCCAGCTCACCCGGGGGAGCTAATAATTCACCCCTCCACTTT.

CDR3 protein: CASSPPAAGGELFF. The CDR3 DNA follows: TGTGCCAGCTCACCACCGGCGGCTGGCGGGGAGCTGTTTTTT. The rearrangement uses TRBV18 and TRBJ2-2; D gene ambiguous. This CDR3 is 14 amino acids long. Deletions cut 0 bases from V and 7 bases from J, with 9 bases between. Per germline, CDR1 KGHSH and CDR2 LQKENI.

The chain employs TRBV19 and TRBJ2-3, with 9 bases lining up with TRBD2. Germline lookup yields CDR1 LNHDA and CDR2 SQIVND (reference sequence). With 4 bases clipped from V and 2 bases from J, the junction kept 13 bases outside the gene matches. This CDR3 contains 18 residues. CDR3 residues: CASSTLGLAGPYTDTQYF. In nucleotides, the CDR3 is TGTGCCAGTAGTACCCTTGGGCTAGCGGGGCCATACACAGATACGCAGTATTTT.

This clone was counted a few times. The chain is built from TRBV19 and TRBJ1-2; TRBD1 aligns across 7 bases. This CDR3 spans 14 amino acids. The V segment lost 5 bases and the J segment 8 bases; nucleotides outside the gene matches: 11. Per germline, CDR1 LNHDA and CDR2 SQIVND (reference sequence). The CDR3 nucleotides are TGTGCCAGTAGTCGACCCGGGACAGCGATCGGCTACACCTTC. Protein: CASSRPGTAIGYTF.

The CDR3 nucleotides are TGCGCCAGCAGCCAAGATTTTCGCTCGCGGGCACTTAATGAGCAGTTCTTC. This codes for CASSQDFRSRALNEQFF. The chain combines TRBV4-3 with TRBJ2-1, with a tentative D call TRBD2 (5 bases). CDR3 size: 17 residues. CDR1 LGHNA and CDR2 YSLEER come from the germline V gene. Between the trimmed V and J ends, which lost 0 bases and 7 bases, there was a span of 19 bases.

This clone has more than one count but fewer than ten. In DNA form, the CDR3 reads TGTGCCAGTAGTGGTTCCAGGACAGCCACCCTAGACGAGCAGTACTTC. The encoded protein is CASSGSRTATLDEQYF. The chain is built from TRBV19 and TRBJ2-7, with D perhaps TRBD1 (6 bases). Trimming shortened V by 5 bases and J by 5 bases, and 22 bases separated the two germline ends. The CDR3 runs 16 residues. Germline V gene data show CDR1 as LNHDA and CDR2 as SQIVND (reference sequence).

The rearrangement links TRBV30 to TRBJ1-6; 8 nucleotides agree with TRBD1. This CDR3 spans 14 amino acids. The ends lost 4 bases at V and 4 bases at J; junction bases unmatched: 3. Looked up from germline, CDR1 is GTSNPN and CDR2 is SVGIG (reference sequence). The CDR3 sequence is CAWNRGGYNSPLHF. DNA for the CDR3: TGTGCCTGGAACAGGGGGGGATATAATTCACCCCTCCACTTT. The full variable domain, in which reference TRBV30 and TRBJ1-6 provide the parts outside the CDR3, is SQTIHQWPATLVQPVGSPLSLECTVEGTSNPNLYWYRQAAGRGLQLLFYSVGIGQISSEVPQNLSASRPQDRQFILSSKKLLLSDSGFYLCAWNRGGYNSPLHFGNGTRLTVT.

V and J are TRBV9 and TRBJ2-7, with 11 positions matching TRBD1. V trimming: 4 bases; J trimming: 6 bases; junction bases outside the gene matches: 9. Germline assignment: CDR1 SGDLS and CDR2 YYNGEE. CDR3 length: 15 amino acids. CDR3 amino acids: CASSPTAGTGGEQYF. CDR3 sequence (DNA): TGTGCCAGCAGCCCAACCGCCGGGACAGGGGGCGAGCAGTACTTC. Combining the CDR3 with reference TRBV9 and TRBJ2-7 gives the whole variable domain DSGVTQTPKHLITATGQRVTLRCSPRSGDLSVYWYQQSLDQGLQFLIQYYNGEERAKGNILERFSAQQFPDLHSELNLSSLELGDSALYFCASSPTAGTGGEQYFGPGTRLTVT.

The chain joins TRBV28 to TRBJ2-2, with TRBD2 matching over 10 bases. With 1 base clipped from V and 2 bases from J, the junction kept 4 bases outside the gene matches. The CDR3 extends over 17 amino acids. Germline V gives CDR1 MDHEN, CDR2 SYDVKM. The CDR3 coding sequence is TGTGCCAGCAGTTTATTCGGACTAGCGGTAAACACCGGGGAGCTGTTTTTT. It encodes CASSLFGLAVNTGELFF.

In this sample, this clone turned up a few times. This chain joins TRBV7-3 and TRBJ2-1, with 8 positions matching TRBD2. The germline CDR1 and CDR2 sequences are SGHTA and FQGTGA. V shed 3 bases and J 4 bases; nucleotides not matched to a gene: 5. The CDR3 is 15 amino acids. The CDR3 reads CASSLRIAGYNEQFF. As DNA, the CDR3 is TGTGCCAGCAGCTTGCGGATAGCGGGGTACAATGAGCAGTTCTTC. Drawing the rest from reference TRBV7-3 and TRBJ2-1, the complete variable domain is GAGVSQTPSNKVTEKGKYVELRCDPISGHTALYWYRQSLGQGPEFLIYFQGTGAADDSGLPNDRFFAVRPEGSVSTLKIQRTERGDSAVYLCASSLRIAGYNEQFFGPGTRLTVL.

The V call is TRBV7-6, the J call TRBJ2-5; 7 bases are a match to TRBD1. The CDR3 runs to 16 residues. The V segment lost 6 bases and the J segment 0 bases; nucleotides outside the gene matches: 10. Germline values: CDR1 SGHVS, CDR2 FNYEAQ. The CDR3 protein is CASSSPGQTYQETQYF. As DNA, the CDR3 is TGTGCCAGCAGTTCCCCGGGACAGACTTACCAAGAGACCCAGTACTTC.

The chain has TRBV7-9 and TRBJ2-5; 11 bases are a match to TRBD1. The CDR3 is made up of 14 amino acids. Germline CDR1 is SEHNR and CDR2 is FQNEAQ (reference sequence). The trim removed 4 bases at V and 5 bases at J, leaving 3 bases unmatched. The CDR3 sequence is CASSWGQGVETQYF. CDR3 sequence (DNA): TGTGCCAGCAGCTGGGGACAGGGGGTCGAGACCCAGTACTTC.

This clone was found a few times. At the DNA level, this CDR3 is encoded by other sequences in the same sample as well. This chain connects TRBV18 to TRBJ1-5; TRBD1 matches at 7 bases. CDR1 and CDR2 from the germline V gene are KGHSH and LQKENI. The CDR3 totals 14 residues. V lost 4 bases, J lost 1 base, and 1 base stayed unmatched. Here the CDR3 reads CASSRQGSNQPQHF. In DNA, the CDR3 is TGTGCCAGCTCACGACAGGGAAGCAATCAGCCCCAGCATTTT.

The genes are TRBV7-9 and TRBJ2-5; 7 bases match TRBD1. V was clipped by 5 bases and J by 4 bases; unmatched bases: 10. In germline, CDR1 is SEHNR, CDR2 FQNEAQ (reference sequence). The CDR3 totals 15 residues. The CDR3, as DNA: TGTGCCAGCAGCATCCGACAGGGCGAGGCAGAGACCCAGTACTTC. It codes for CASSIRQGEAETQYF.

The chain couples TRBV29-1 to TRBJ1-6, with no clear D. The CDR3 has 13 residues. Trimming removed 7 bases at V and 7 bases at J, with 14 bases between. In germline, CDR1 is SQVTM, CDR2 ANQGSEA. Here the CDR3 reads CSARSQENSPLHF. Written as DNA, the CDR3 is TGCAGCGCGCGCTCGCAGGAAAATTCACCCCTCCACTTT. Supplemented by reference TRBV29-1 and TRBJ1-6, the full variable domain reads SAVISQKPSRDICQRGTSLTIQCQVDSQVTMMFWYRQQPGQSLTLIATANQGSEATYESGFVIDKFPISRPNLTFSTLTVSNMSPEDSSIYLCSARSQENSPLHFGNGTRLTVT.

The table lists this clone with a few counts. This rearrangement joins TRBV5-1 to TRBJ2-1; possible D gene TRBD2, 5 bases. The V gene's germline CDR1 is SGHRS and CDR2 YFSETQ. Deletions cut 0 bases from V and 0 bases from J, with 13 bases between. The CDR3 runs to 17 residues. This CDR3 is CASSLAPSGSSYNEQFF. CDR3 sequence (DNA): TGCGCCAGCAGCTTGGCCCCCTCGGGGAGCTCCTACAATGAGCAGTTCTTC. Using reference TRBV5-1 and TRBJ2-1 for the parts outside the CDR3, the full variable domain is KAGVTQTPRYLIKTRGQQVTLSCSPISGHRSVSWYQQTPGQGLQFLFEYFSETQRNKGNFPGRFSGRQFSNSRSEMNVSTLELGDSALYLCASSLAPSGSSYNEQFFGPGTRLTVL.

The genes are TRBV6-5 and TRBJ2-7; the D is unclear. V lost 2 bases and J lost 4, with 3 bases in between. Germline CDR1 is MNHEY and CDR2 is SVGAGI. This CDR3 comprises 11 residues. The CDR3 coding sequence is TGTGCCAGCAGTTACCTTTACGAGCAGTACTTC. Translation: CASSYLYEQYF.

The chain has TRBV9 and TRBJ2-2; 10 bases are a match to TRBD1. The germline V gene has CDR1 SGDLS and CDR2 YYNGEE. This CDR3 comprises 17 residues. J gave up 3 bases and V 0 bases, and 5 bases lay outside the gene matches. CDR3 sequence (DNA): TGTGCCAGCAGCGTAGGGCTGGGACAGGGGTACACCGGGGAGCTGTTTTTT. Translating it yields CASSVGLGQGYTGELFF.

This clone has more than one count but fewer than ten. The chain has TRBV4-3 and TRBJ1-1, with D unresolved. The germline gives CDR1 LGHNA, CDR2 YSLEER. Deletions cut 4 bases from V and 0 bases from J, with 12 bases between. The length of the CDR3 is 15 residues. CDR3 loop: CASSLGGGLNTEAFF. CDR3 DNA: TGCGCCAGCAGCCTCGGAGGCGGCCTGAACACTGAAGCTTTCTTT.